These 23 T cell receptor beta chains came from one sample sequenced in a study of CD8 T cells in ankylosing spondylitis. Findings and caveats of the study: Seemingly distinctive of ankylosing spondylitis blood was a TCR beta motif formed by eight highly homologous variants.

Their target antigens are unknown. TCRdb recomputed calls from the 5' RACE reads with MiXCR, one row per CDR3 protein. The data show about 200,000 distinct CDR3 sequences, with about 7% seen just once and 13% to 15% held by the top ten. The sample taken for sequencing was blood, either unsorted or a sorted T cell fraction (not recorded which). The receptors shown here come from a male donor with ankylosing spondylitis.

The chain has TRBV2 and TRBJ2-1, with 7 bases matching TRBD1. Trimming at V came to 7 bases and at J to 1 base, leaving 4 bases not matched to a gene. The CDR3 is made up of 14 amino acids. CDR1 is SNHLY, CDR2 FYNNEI, per germline. CDR3 in amino acids: CASMMDRSYNEQFF. The DNA for the CDR3 is TGTGCCAGCATGATGGACAGGTCCTACAATGAGCAGTTCTTC. The entire variable domain, with the rest obtained from reference TRBV2 and TRBJ2-1, is as follows: EPEVTQTPSHQVTQMGQEVILRCVPISNHLYFYWYRQILGQKVEFLVSFYNNEISEKSEIFDDQFSVERPDGSNFTLKIRSTKLEDSAMYFCASMMDRSYNEQFFGPGTRLTVL.

This clonotype was seen repeatedly, ten times or more. The V and J genes are TRBV12-3 or TRBV12-4 and TRBJ2-5; no clear D gene. Trimming took off 4 bases at V and 1 base at J, with 10 bases between the two ends. This CDR3 has 14 amino acids. This CDR3 is CASSWASLQETQYF. The CDR3 nucleotides are TGTGCCAGCAGTTGGGCTTCCCTCCAAGAGACCCAGTACTTC.

This clonotype was observed many times. The CDR3 is CASSPLAGGNNEQFF. DNA of the CDR3: TGTGCCAGCAGTCCCCTAGCGGGAGGTAATAATGAGCAGTTCTTC. The chain employs TRBV6-4 and TRBJ2-1; 11 bases fit TRBD2. J was trimmed by 7 bases and V by 5 bases; bases with no gene match: 7. The germline gives CDR1 MRHNA, CDR2 SNTAGT. This CDR3 has 15 residues.

This clonotype was recorded at least ten times. This chain uses TRBV12-3 or TRBV12-4 with TRBJ2-2; unclear D gene. Trimming took 2 bases from V and 8 from J, leaving 3 bases between them. This CDR3 has 11 amino acids. The CDR3 nucleotides read TGTGCCAGCAGTTTATTAGGGGAGCTGTTTTTT. Its protein is CASSLLGELFF.

This clonotype was seen repeatedly, ten times or more. The V and J genes are TRBV29-1 and TRBJ1-4; D not resolved. This CDR3 is built from 14 residues. CDR1 and CDR2 from the germline V gene are SQVTM and ANQGSEA. Trimming stripped 4 bases from V and 1 base from J, with 10 bases between. The CDR3 coding sequence is TGCAGCGTTGGGATGACTAGAACTAATGAAAAACTGTTTTTT. Amino acid sequence: CSVGMTRTNEKLFF.

This clonotype appeared many times. The chain has TRBV4-1 and TRBJ1-1; TRBD1 matches 7 bases. The CDR3 loop spans 21 amino acids. The germline CDR1 and CDR2 sequences are MGHRA and YSYEKL. J was trimmed by 5 bases and V by 0 bases; bases with no gene match: 24. The CDR3 reads CASSQDGQGVRAPILNTEAFF. The CDR3 bases are TGCGCCAGCAGCCAAGACGGCCAGGGGGTTCGGGCGCCCATCCTCAATACTGAAGCTTTCTTT.

The chain carries TRBV7-8 and TRBJ2-3, with 7 bases fitting TRBD2. Germline V CDR1 and CDR2: SGHVS, FQNEAQ. Trimming at V came to 2 bases and at J to 1 base, leaving 6 bases not matched to a gene. The CDR3 extends over 16 amino acids. CDR3 sequence: CASSLWEGRGTDTQYF. CDR3 bases: TGTGCCAGCAGCTTATGGGAGGGCCGGGGCACAGATACGCAGTATTTT.

This clonotype has just a few counts. The rearrangement joins TRBV11-1 to TRBJ2-1, with 15 bases that match TRBD2. The V and J ends lost 6 bases and 1 base, in that order; junction bases with no gene match: 13. Germline loops: CDR1 SGHAT, CDR2 FQDESV (reference sequence). The CDR3 spans 20 residues. DNA for the CDR3: TGTGCCAGCAGTTTCCAATCCGGGACTAGCGGGAGGAATTCCTACAATGAGCAGTTCTTC. Translation gives CASSFQSGTSGRNSYNEQFF.

This clonotype appeared many times. V usage is TRBV6-5 and J usage is TRBJ2-1, with 9 positions matching TRBD2. The CDR3 consists of 16 residues. V shed 2 bases and J 2 bases; nucleotides not matched to a gene: 4. The V gene's germline CDR1 is MNHEY and CDR2 SVGAGI. Written as DNA, the CDR3 is TGTGCCAGCAGTTACGGCGGGAGGGCCCCCTACAATGAGCAGTTCTTC. It yields the protein CASSYGGRAPYNEQFF.

This clonotype has a handful of counts. The chain links TRBV11-2 to TRBJ2-7, with D maybe TRBD1 (5 bases). V was cut by 2 bases and J by 5 bases, with 13 bases left in between. CDR1 SGHAT and CDR2 FQNNGV come from the germline V gene. The CDR3 contains 14 residues. The CDR3, as DNA: TGTGCCAGCAGCTTAATTGCCAGGGCGAACGAGCAGTACTTC. Amino acid sequence: CASSLIARANEQYF. Looking up the rest from reference TRBV11-2 and TRBJ2-7 gives the full variable domain: EAGVAQSPRYKIIEKRQSVAFWCNPISGHATLYWYQQILGQGPKLLIQFQNNGVVDDSQLPKDRFSAERLKGVDSTLKIQPAKLEDSAVYLCASSLIARANEQYFGPGTRLTVT.

In its sample, this clonotype was seen many times. The chain uses TRBV5-1 and TRBJ2-1, with 10 bases identical to TRBD1. Per the germline V gene, CDR1 is SGHRS and CDR2 is YFSETQ. The CDR3 length is 14 residues. The trim removed 3 bases at V and 6 bases at J, leaving 3 bases unmatched. CDR3 amino acids: CASSSTGGPNEQFF. The CDR3 DNA sequence: TGCGCCAGCAGCTCGACAGGGGGCCCCAATGAGCAGTTCTTC.

This clonotype was observed a handful of times. The gene calls are TRBV27 and TRBJ1-1, with D uncertain. CDR1 and CDR2 from the germline V gene are MNHEY and SMNVEV (reference sequence). V lost 2 bases, J lost 3 bases, and 7 bases lay in between. The CDR3 totals 13 residues. In DNA form, the CDR3 reads TGTGCCAGCAGTTTAGTCTGGGACACTGAAGCTTTCTTT. Translated, it gives CASSLVWDTEAFF.

In its sample, this clonotype was seen a few times. The CDR3 is CASSYLSPAGRSTDTQYF. DNA for the CDR3: TGTGCCAGCAGTTACCTATCGCCGGCAGGCCGGAGCACAGATACGCAGTATTTT. The chain is built from TRBV6-5 and TRBJ2-3; D gene ambiguous. Germline CDR1 MNHEY, CDR2 SVGAGI. The CDR3 length is 18 residues. V lost 2 bases and J lost 0, with 18 bases in between.

This clonotype has ten or more counts. The chain is built from TRBV11-2 and TRBJ1-3; no clear D. The CDR3 extends over 15 amino acids. Germline V gene data show CDR1 as SGHAT and CDR2 as FQNNGV. Between the trimmed V and J ends, which lost 3 bases and 3 bases, there was a span of 12 bases. The CDR3 here is CASSFEFNLGNTIYF. DNA of the CDR3: TGTGCCAGCAGCTTTGAGTTCAACCTTGGAAACACCATATATTTT.

In this sample, this clonotype turned up a few times. The rearrangement joins TRBV7-9 to TRBJ2-5, with 10 bases fitting TRBD1. V was clipped by 5 bases and J by 1 base; unmatched bases: 7. The germline gives CDR1 SEHNR, CDR2 FQNEAQ (reference sequence). The CDR3 spans 16 residues. DNA for the CDR3: TGTGCCAGCAGCCCGGGACAGGGGTTAAGCCAAGAGACCCAGTACTTC. Translation: CASSPGQGLSQETQYF.

This clonotype was counted ten times or more. The gene calls are TRBV6-1 and TRBJ1-1; TRBD1 agrees at 10 bases. The germline CDR1 and CDR2 sequences are MNHNS and SASEGT. This CDR3 is built from 15 residues. V lost 2 bases, J lost 10 bases, and 10 bases stayed unmatched. The CDR3 DNA reads as TGTGCCAGCAGTGAAAGGGGACAGGGGAGAAGTCGAGCTTTCTTT. Encoded protein: CASSERGQGRSRAFF.

This clonotype has just a few counts. Since a much larger clone is just one base distant, this may be a read error. V is TRBV2 and J is TRBJ2-5, with D perhaps matching TRBD2 (5 bases). CDR1 and CDR2 from the germline V gene are SNHLY and FYNNEI. The CDR3 length is 17 residues. CDR3 DNA: TGTACCAGCAGTTTAAATGTCCTCCGCCGGGGACAAGAGACCCAGTACTTC. This translates into CTSSLNVLRRGQETQYF.

The chain is built from TRBV7-3 and TRBJ2-5, with no clear D. V gave up 0 bases and J gave up 5 bases, with 13 bases separating them. This CDR3 spans 15 amino acids. Germline V lookup: CDR1 SGHTA, CDR2 FQGTGA. The chain's CDR3 is CASSLTEKLGETQYF. The DNA for the CDR3 is TGTGCCAGCAGCTTAACAGAGAAACTTGGTGAGACCCAGTACTTC.

Ten or more counts support this clonotype. The rearrangement uses TRBV9 and TRBJ2-3; D is perhaps TRBD1 (5 bases). Germline V gene lookup returns CDR1 SGDLS and CDR2 YYNGEE. The CDR3 length is 15 residues. V dropped 0 bases and J dropped 0 bases, with 8 bases sitting between them. CDR3 residues: CASSVGQSSTDTQYF. The CDR3 DNA is TGTGCCAGCAGCGTAGGACAGTCTAGCACAGATACGCAGTATTTT.

In its sample, this clonotype was seen a few times. This rearrangement joins TRBV19 to TRBJ1-2; D gene uncertain. Germline CDR1 reads LNHDA; CDR2 reads SQIVND (reference sequence). The CDR3 contains 18 residues. Deletions cut 4 bases from V and 0 bases from J, with 21 bases between. CDR3: CASSTQRDQAWSNYGYTF. The CDR3 nucleotides read TGTGCCAGTAGTACCCAAAGGGATCAGGCCTGGTCTAACTATGGCTACACCTTC. The variable domain in full, completed from reference TRBV19 and TRBJ1-2, reads DGGITQSPKYLFRKEGQNVTLSCEQNLNHDAMYWYRQDPGQGLRLIYYSQIVNDFQKGDIAEGYSVSREKKESFPLTVTSAQKNPTAFYLCASSTQRDQAWSNYGYTFGSGTRLTVV.

This chain joins TRBV20-1 and TRBJ2-7; 11 bases are a match to TRBD2. Germline CDR1 and CDR2: DFQATT and SNEGSKA (reference sequence). The CDR3 is 16 amino acids. J gave up 6 bases and V 4 bases, and 14 bases lay outside the gene matches. The CDR3 DNA follows: TGCAGTGCTACGGGCAGGGATTCTAGCGGGAGGCGCGAGCAGTACTTC. Translated: CSATGRDSSGRREQYF.

This clonotype has at least ten counts. V gene TRBV20-1 combines with J gene TRBJ1-3; the D is unclear. The CDR3 totals 15 residues. The V end lost 0 bases, the J end lost 0 bases, and 9 bases lay between the germline ends. Germline lookup yields CDR1 DFQATT and CDR2 SNEGSKA (reference sequence). CDR3 region: CSARDRSGSGNTIYF. The DNA of the CDR3 is TGCAGTGCTAGAGATAGGTCCGGCTCTGGAAACACCATATATTTT.

The chain couples TRBV7-9 to TRBJ2-1; D is unclear. V was pared by 3 bases and J by 16 bases, with 19 bases between. Germline values: CDR1 SEHNR, CDR2 FQNEAQ (reference sequence). The CDR3 spans 13 residues. The CDR3 DNA reads TGTGCCAGCAGCTTCGACGACTTTTCCCACAAATTCTTC. Its protein product is CASSFDDFSHKFF.